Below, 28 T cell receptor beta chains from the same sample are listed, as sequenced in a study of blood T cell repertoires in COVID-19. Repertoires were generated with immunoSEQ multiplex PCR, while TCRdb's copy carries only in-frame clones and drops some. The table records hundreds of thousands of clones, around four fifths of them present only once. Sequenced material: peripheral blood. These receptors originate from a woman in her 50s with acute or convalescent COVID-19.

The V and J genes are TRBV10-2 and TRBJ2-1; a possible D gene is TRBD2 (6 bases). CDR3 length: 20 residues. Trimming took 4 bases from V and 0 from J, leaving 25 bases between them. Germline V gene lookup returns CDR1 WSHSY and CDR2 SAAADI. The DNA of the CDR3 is TGCGCCAGCAGTGGAAGCGATTTAGCGGAGACTGGAAGCTCCTACAATGAGCAGTTCTTC. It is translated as CASSGSDLAETGSSYNEQFF.

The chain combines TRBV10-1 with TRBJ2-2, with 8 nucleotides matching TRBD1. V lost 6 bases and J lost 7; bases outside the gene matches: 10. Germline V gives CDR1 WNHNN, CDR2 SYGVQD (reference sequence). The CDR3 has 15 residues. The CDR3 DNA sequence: TGCGCCAGCAGCCCTAGCCTGGGGACAGGCGGGGAGCTGTTTTTT. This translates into CASSPSLGTGGELFF.

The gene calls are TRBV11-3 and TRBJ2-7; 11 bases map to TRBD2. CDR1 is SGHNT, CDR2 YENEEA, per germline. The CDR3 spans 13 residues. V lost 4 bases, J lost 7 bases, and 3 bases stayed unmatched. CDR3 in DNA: TGTGCCAGCAGCTCGGTAGCGGGGGGGGAGCAGTACTTC. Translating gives CASSSVAGGEQYF.

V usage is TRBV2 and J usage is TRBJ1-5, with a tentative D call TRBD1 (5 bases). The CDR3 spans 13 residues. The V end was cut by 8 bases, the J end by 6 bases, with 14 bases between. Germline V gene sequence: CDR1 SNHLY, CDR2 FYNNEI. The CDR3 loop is CASDYGGSQPQHF. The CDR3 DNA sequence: TGTGCCAGCGACTACGGGGGAAGTCAGCCCCAGCATTTT.

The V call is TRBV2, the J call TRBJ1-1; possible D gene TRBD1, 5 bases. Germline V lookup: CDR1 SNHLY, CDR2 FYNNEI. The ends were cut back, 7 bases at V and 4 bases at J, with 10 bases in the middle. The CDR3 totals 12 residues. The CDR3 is CASMDKRTEAFF. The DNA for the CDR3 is TGTGCCAGCATGGACAAACGCACTGAAGCTTTCTTT.

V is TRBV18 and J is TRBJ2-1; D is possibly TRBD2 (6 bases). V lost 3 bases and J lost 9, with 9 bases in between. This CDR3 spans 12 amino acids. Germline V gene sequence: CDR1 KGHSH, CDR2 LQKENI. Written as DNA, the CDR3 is TGTGCCAGCTCACCTGCGGGGTTTGAGCAGTTCTTC. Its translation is CASSPAGFEQFF.

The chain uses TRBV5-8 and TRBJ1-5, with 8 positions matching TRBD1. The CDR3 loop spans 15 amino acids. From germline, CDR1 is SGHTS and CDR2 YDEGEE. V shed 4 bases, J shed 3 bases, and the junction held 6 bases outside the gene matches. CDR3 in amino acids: CASSPGQGINQPQHF. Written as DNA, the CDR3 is TGTGCCAGCAGCCCCGGACAGGGAATCAATCAGCCCCAGCATTTT.

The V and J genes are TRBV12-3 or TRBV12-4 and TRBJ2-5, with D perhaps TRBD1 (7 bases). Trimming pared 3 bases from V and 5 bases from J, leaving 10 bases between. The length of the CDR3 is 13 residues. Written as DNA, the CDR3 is TGTGCCAGCAGTTTCAGGGGGAGGGAGACCCAGTACTTC. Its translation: CASSFRGRETQYF.

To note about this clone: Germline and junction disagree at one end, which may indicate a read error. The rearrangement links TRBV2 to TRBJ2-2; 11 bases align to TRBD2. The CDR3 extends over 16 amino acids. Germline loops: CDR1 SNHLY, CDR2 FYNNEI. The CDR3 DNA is TGTGCCAGCAGACCGGGACTAGCGGTGAACACCGGGGAGCCGTTTTTT. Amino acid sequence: CASRPGLAVNTGEPFF.

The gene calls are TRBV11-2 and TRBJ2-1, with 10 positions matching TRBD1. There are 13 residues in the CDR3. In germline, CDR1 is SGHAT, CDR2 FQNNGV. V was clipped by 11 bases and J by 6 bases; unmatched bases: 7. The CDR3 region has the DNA TGTGCCTCGGGACAGGGGCCCCTCAATGAGCAGTTCTTC. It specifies CASGQGPLNEQFF.

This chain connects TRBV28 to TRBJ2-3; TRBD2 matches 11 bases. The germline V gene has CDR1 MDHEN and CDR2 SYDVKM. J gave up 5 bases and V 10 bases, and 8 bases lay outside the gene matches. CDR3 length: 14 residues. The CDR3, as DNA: TGTGCCATCCGACGGACTAGCGGGTTAGATACGCAGTATTTT. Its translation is CAIRRTSGLDTQYF. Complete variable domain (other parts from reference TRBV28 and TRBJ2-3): DVKVTQSSRYLVKRTGEKVFLECVQDMDHENMFWYRQDPGLGLRLIYFSYDVKMKEKGDIPEGYSVSREKKERFSLILESASTNQTSMYLCAIRRTSGLDTQYFGPGTRLTVL.

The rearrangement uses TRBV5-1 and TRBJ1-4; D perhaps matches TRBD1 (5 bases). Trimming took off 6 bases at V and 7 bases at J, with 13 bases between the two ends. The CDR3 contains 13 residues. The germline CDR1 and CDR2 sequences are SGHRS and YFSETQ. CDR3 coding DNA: TGCGCCAGCACTCAGCGGGGCGGTGAAAAACTGTTTTTT. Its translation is CASTQRGGEKLFF.

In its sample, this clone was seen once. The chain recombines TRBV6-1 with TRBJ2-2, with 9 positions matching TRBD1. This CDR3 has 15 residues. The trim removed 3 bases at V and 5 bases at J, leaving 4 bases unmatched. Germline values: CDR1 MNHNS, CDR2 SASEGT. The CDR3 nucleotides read TGTGCCAGCAGTGATGACAGGGGGTATACCGGGGAGCTGTTTTTT. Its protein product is CASSDDRGYTGELFF.

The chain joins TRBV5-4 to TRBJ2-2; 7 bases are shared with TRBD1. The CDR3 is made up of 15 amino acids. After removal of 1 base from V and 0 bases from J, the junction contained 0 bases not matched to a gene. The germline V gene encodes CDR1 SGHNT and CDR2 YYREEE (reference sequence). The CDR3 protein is CASSLTGANTGELFF. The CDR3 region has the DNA TGTGCCAGCAGCTTGACAGGGGCGAACACCGGGGAGCTGTTTTTT.

CDR3 residues: CASSLDGLDHNEQFF. Written as DNA, the CDR3 is TGTGCCAGCAGCCTAGACGGTCTCGATCACAATGAGCAGTTCTTC. The chain joins TRBV9 to TRBJ2-1, with unresolved D. Per germline, CDR1 SGDLS and CDR2 YYNGEE. This CDR3 comprises 15 residues. V was cut by 4 bases and J by 5 bases, with 16 bases left in between.

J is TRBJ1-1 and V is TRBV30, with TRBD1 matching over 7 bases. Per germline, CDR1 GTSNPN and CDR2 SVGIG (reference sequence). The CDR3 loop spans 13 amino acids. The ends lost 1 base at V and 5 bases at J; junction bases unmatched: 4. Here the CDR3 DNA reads TGTGCCTGGAGTGAGCAGGGGGGAACTGAAGCTTTCTTT. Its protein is CAWSEQGGTEAFF.

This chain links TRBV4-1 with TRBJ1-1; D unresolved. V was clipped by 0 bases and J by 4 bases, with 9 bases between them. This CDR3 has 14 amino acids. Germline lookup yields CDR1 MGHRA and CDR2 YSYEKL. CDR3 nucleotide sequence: TGCGCCAGCAGCCAAGAAGGAGGGTTCACTGAAGCTTTCTTT. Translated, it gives CASSQEGGFTEAFF.

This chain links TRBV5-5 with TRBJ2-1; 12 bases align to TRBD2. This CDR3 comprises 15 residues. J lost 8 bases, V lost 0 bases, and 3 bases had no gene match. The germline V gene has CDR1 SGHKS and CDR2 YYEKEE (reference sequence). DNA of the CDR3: TGTGCCAGCAGCTTGGGGACTAGCGGGGCCTATGAGCAGTTCTTC. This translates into CASSLGTSGAYEQFF.

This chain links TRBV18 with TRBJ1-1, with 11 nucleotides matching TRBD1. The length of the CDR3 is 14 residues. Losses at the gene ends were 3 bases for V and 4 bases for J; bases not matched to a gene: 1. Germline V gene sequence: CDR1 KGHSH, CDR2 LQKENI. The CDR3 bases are TGTGCCAGCTCACCTGGGACAGGGGGCACTGAAGCTTTCTTT. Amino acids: CASSPGTGGTEAFF. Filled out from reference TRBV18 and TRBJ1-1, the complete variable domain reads NAGVMQNPRHLVRRRGQEARLRCSPMKGHSHVYWYRQLPEEGLKFMVYLQKENIIDESGMPKERFSAEFPKEGPSILRIQQVVRGDSAAYFCASSPGTGGTEAFFGQGTRLTVV.

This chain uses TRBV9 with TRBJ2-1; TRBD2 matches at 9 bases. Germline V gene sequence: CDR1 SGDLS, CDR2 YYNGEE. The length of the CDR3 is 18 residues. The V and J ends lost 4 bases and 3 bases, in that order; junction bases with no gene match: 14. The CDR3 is CASSPGGGAAHLYNEQFF. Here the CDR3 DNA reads TGTGCCAGCAGCCCCGGCGGGGGGGCGGCCCACCTCTACAATGAGCAGTTCTTC.

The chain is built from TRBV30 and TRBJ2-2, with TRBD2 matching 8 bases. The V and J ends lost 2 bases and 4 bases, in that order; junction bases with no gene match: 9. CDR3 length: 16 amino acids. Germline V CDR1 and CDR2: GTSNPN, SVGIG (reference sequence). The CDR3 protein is CAWSPAGARGTGELFF. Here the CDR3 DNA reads TGTGCCTGGAGTCCAGCGGGAGCGCGGGGCACCGGGGAGCTGTTTTTT. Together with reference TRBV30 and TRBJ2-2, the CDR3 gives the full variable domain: SQTIHQWPATLVQPVGSPLSLECTVEGTSNPNLYWYRQAAGRGLQLLFYSVGIGQISSEVPQNLSASRPQDRQFILSSKKLLLSDSGFYLCAWSPAGARGTGELFFGEGSRLTVL.

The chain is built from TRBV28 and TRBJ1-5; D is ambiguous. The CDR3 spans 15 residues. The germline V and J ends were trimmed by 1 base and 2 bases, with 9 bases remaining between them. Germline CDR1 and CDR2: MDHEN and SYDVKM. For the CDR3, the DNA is TGTGCCAGCAGTTTATCCTCAGGTCGCAATCAGCCCCAGCATTTT. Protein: CASSLSSGRNQPQHF.

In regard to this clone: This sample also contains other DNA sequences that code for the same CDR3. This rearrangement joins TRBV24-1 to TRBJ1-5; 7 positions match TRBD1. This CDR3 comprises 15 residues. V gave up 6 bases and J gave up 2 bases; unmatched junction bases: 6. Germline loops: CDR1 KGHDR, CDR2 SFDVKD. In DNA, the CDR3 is TGTGCCACCAGTCCAAACAGGGGAGGCAATCAGCCCCAGCATTTT. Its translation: CATSPNRGGNQPQHF.

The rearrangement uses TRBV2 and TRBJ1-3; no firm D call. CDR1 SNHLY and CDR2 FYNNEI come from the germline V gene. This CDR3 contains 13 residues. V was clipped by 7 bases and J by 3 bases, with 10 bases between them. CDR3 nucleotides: TGTGCCAGCACCCTTCTCTATGGAAACACCATATATTTT. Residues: CASTLLYGNTIYF.

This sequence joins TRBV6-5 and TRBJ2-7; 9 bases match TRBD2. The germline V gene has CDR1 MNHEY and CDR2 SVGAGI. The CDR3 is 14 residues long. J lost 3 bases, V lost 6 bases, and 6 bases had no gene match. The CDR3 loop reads CASSGGRAGYEQYF. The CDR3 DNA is TGTGCCAGCAGCGGCGGGAGGGCAGGCTACGAGCAGTACTTC.

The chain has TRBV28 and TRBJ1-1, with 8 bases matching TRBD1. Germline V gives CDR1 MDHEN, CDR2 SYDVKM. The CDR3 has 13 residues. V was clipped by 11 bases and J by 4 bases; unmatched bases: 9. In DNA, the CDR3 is TGTGCCGGCTCTACAGGGGGGTTCACTGAAGCTTTCTTT. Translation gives CAGSTGGFTEAFF.

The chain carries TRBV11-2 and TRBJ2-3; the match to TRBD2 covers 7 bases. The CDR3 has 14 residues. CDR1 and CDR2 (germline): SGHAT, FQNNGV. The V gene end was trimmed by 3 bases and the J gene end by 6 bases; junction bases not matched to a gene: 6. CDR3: CASSLGGVRDTQYF. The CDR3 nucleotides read TGTGCCAGCAGCTTGGGGGGGGTTAGGGATACGCAGTATTTT.

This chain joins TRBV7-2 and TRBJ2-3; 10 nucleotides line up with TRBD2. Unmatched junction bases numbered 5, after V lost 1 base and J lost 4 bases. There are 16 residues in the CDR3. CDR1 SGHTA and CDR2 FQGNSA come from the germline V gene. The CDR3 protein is CASSLGSSGSADTQYF. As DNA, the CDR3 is TGTGCCAGCAGCTTAGGCTCTAGCGGGAGCGCAGATACGCAGTATTTT.